This entry lists 22 T cell receptor beta chains sequenced from one sample in a study of glioma-infiltrating T cells after dendritic cell vaccination. The repertoire was sequenced with immunoSEQ multiplex PCR; TCRdb's copy has only in-frame clones and lacks some. The table lists about 82,000 clones, about 87% of them singletons. Sample: blood, taken before dendritic cell vaccination. These receptors all come from a human donor with glioblastoma.

V is TRBV2 and J is TRBJ2-7; 10 bases agree with TRBD2. Trimming at V came to 1 base and at J to 4 bases, leaving 1 base not matched to a gene. From germline, CDR1 is SNHLY and CDR2 FYNNEI. The CDR3 extends over 14 amino acids. CDR3 in DNA: TGTGCCAGCAGTGAAGAGCGGGGGGGGTACGAGCAGTACTTC. This encodes CASSEERGGYEQYF. Filled out from reference TRBV2 and TRBJ2-7, the complete variable domain reads EPEVTQTPSHQVTQMGQEVILRCVPISNHLYFYWYRQILGQKVEFLVSFYNNEISEKSEIFDDQFSVERPDGSNFTLKIRSTKLEDSAMYFCASSEERGGYEQYFGPGTRLTVT.

The chain combines TRBV14 with TRBJ1-4; no definite D call. This CDR3 comprises 15 residues. Looked up from germline, CDR1 is SGHDN and CDR2 is FVKESK. V was clipped by 1 base and J by 7 bases, with 13 bases between them. For the CDR3, the DNA is TGTGCCAGCAGCCAAGTCCGGGAAAGGAGTGAAAAACTGTTTTTT. This encodes CASSQVRERSEKLFF.

DNA of the CDR3: TGTGCCAGCAGTACGCCGGGAGCGGCCCGCTCCTACGAGCAGTACTTC. Its protein is CASSTPGAARSYEQYF. The chain links TRBV28 to TRBJ2-7; maybe TRBD2 (6 bases). Per germline, CDR1 MDHEN and CDR2 SYDVKM. Trimming cost V 5 bases and J 0 bases, with 17 bases left between them. This CDR3 contains 16 residues. Supplemented by reference TRBV28 and TRBJ2-7, the full variable domain reads DVKVTQSSRYLVKRTGEKVFLECVQDMDHENMFWYRQDPGLGLRLIYFSYDVKMKEKGDIPEGYSVSREKKERFSLILESASTNQTSMYLCASSTPGAARSYEQYFGPGTRLTVT.

The J gene is TRBJ1-6, the V gene TRBV30; possibly TRBD1 for D (6 bases). The V gene lost 4 bases and the J gene lost 9 bases, with 22 bases spanning the gap. This CDR3 has 16 residues. CDR1 and CDR2 from the germline V gene are GTSNPN and SVGIG (reference sequence). As DNA, the CDR3 is TGTGCCTGGACGTTGGCGGGGGGGCAGCGGGGTTCACCCCTCCACTTT. This gives the protein CAWTLAGGQRGSPLHF.

The CDR3 loop reads CASSQGLAGVNNEQFF. CDR3 bases: TGTGCCAGCTCCCAGGGACTAGCGGGAGTGAACAATGAGCAGTTCTTC. V usage is TRBV18 and J usage is TRBJ2-1; 14 bases agree with TRBD2. The CDR3 spans 16 residues. J gave up 5 bases and V 6 bases, and 6 bases lay outside the gene matches. Germline V gene sequence: CDR1 KGHSH, CDR2 LQKENI.

The chain uses TRBV7-3 and TRBJ1-1, with D possibly matching TRBD1 (6 bases). The length of the CDR3 is 14 residues. The germline gives CDR1 SGHTA, CDR2 FQGTGA. The V end lost 6 bases, the J end lost 0 bases, and 11 bases lay between the germline ends. For the CDR3, the DNA is TGTGCCAGCAGAGCTCAGGGGATGAACACTGAAGCTTTCTTT. Protein sequence: CASRAQGMNTEAFF.

The J gene is TRBJ1-4, the V gene TRBV10-3; 7 bases align to TRBD1. CDR1 is ENHRY, CDR2 SYGVKD, per germline. CDR3 size: 15 residues. Trimming removed 6 bases from V and 4 bases from J; junction bases left unmatched: 8. The CDR3: CAIRNADRDNEKLFF. CDR3 DNA sequence: TGTGCCATCAGAAACGCTGACAGGGATAATGAAAAACTGTTTTTT.

The chain uses TRBV19 and TRBJ2-5; 11 bases line up with TRBD2. The germline CDR1 and CDR2 sequences are LNHDA and SQIVND (reference sequence). The CDR3 is 16 residues long. V dropped 3 bases and J dropped 4; count of bases not matched to a gene: 7. CDR3 region: CASSIQGSGGAETQYF. DNA for the CDR3: TGTGCCAGTAGTATTCAAGGTAGCGGGGGGGCAGAGACCCAGTACTTC.

V is TRBV7-8 and J is TRBJ2-7; 8 nucleotides align to TRBD1. This CDR3 region has 13 residues. Germline CDR1 is SGHVS and CDR2 is FQNEAQ. After removal of 5 bases from V and 4 bases from J, the junction contained 4 bases not matched to a gene. CDR3 region: CASSPRTGYEQYF. The DNA of the CDR3 is TGTGCCAGCAGCCCAAGGACAGGGTACGAGCAGTACTTC.

The chain couples TRBV19 to TRBJ1-2, with D tentatively TRBD1 (5 bases). Trimming took 5 bases from V and 6 from J, leaving 13 bases between them. There are 13 residues in the CDR3. Germline V gene lookup returns CDR1 LNHDA and CDR2 SQIVND (reference sequence). The CDR3 DNA follows: TGTGCCAGTAGTCCAGGGCCGGTAGATGGCTACACCTTC. Protein product: CASSPGPVDGYTF.

This clone was recorded once. The chain combines TRBV19 with TRBJ2-2; TRBD1 matches 8 bases. The CDR3 has 15 amino acids. The J segment lost 8 bases and the V segment lost 3 bases, leaving 8 bases of the junction unmatched. The germline gives CDR1 LNHDA, CDR2 SQIVND (reference sequence). The CDR3 is CASSMAQGASGELFF. The CDR3 nucleotides read TGTGCCAGTAGTATGGCGCAGGGGGCTTCAGGGGAGCTGTTTTTT.

This sequence joins TRBV15 and TRBJ2-5; TRBD1 agrees at 9 bases. This CDR3 spans 15 amino acids. Germline lookup yields CDR1 LNHNV and CDR2 YYDKDF (reference sequence). V was pared by 3 bases and J by 2 bases, with 4 bases of the junction left unmatched. This CDR3 is CATSRGQGRQETQYF. The CDR3 DNA follows: TGTGCCACCAGCAGGGGACAGGGAAGACAAGAGACCCAGTACTTC.

The chain employs TRBV6-1 and TRBJ1-2; D gene ambiguous. The germline gives CDR1 MNHNS, CDR2 SASEGT. Trimming removed 7 bases at V and 1 base at J, with 10 bases between. This CDR3 spans 13 amino acids. The CDR3 reads CASTQSDNYGYTF. CDR3 in DNA: TGTGCCAGCACTCAATCAGATAACTATGGCTACACCTTC.

The chain recombines TRBV15 with TRBJ2-3; TRBD2 agrees at 7 bases. V lost 7 bases to trimming and J lost 2 bases; unmatched junction nucleotides: 9. Looked up from germline, CDR1 is LNHNV and CDR2 is YYDKDF (reference sequence). The CDR3 extends over 15 amino acids. Written as DNA, the CDR3 is TGTGCCACCACCCCGACTAGCTTTAACACAGATACGCAGTATTTT. This codes for CATTPTSFNTDTQYF.

The V call is TRBV4-2, the J call TRBJ1-2; D may be TRBD1 (5 bases). Per the germline V gene, CDR1 is LGHNA and CDR2 is YNFKEQ. V lost 2 bases, J lost 3 bases, and 19 bases lay in between. The CDR3 spans 17 residues. This CDR3 is CASSQSGEAGNDYGYTF. For the CDR3, the DNA is TGTGCCAGCAGCCAATCGGGGGAGGCAGGGAACGACTATGGCTACACCTTC.

The chain links TRBV27 to TRBJ2-5; TRBD2 is a possible D gene (6 bases). Germline V gene lookup returns CDR1 MNHEY and CDR2 SMNVEV (reference sequence). With 6 bases removed from V and 5 bases from J, the gap between germline ends came to 16 bases. The CDR3 loop spans 14 amino acids. The CDR3 reads CASRAAGSGETQYF. For the CDR3, the DNA is TGTGCCAGCAGGGCTGCGGGGTCAGGGGAGACCCAGTACTTC.

In its sample, this clone was seen once. The V call is TRBV6-5, the J call TRBJ1-5; perhaps TRBD1 as D (6 bases). Germline values: CDR1 MNHEY, CDR2 SVGAGI. V was pared by 0 bases and J by 4 bases, with 10 bases between. CDR3 length: 15 amino acids. As DNA, the CDR3 is TGTGCCAGCAGTTACTCCAGGGGCACAAATCAGCCCCAGCATTTT. It is translated as CASSYSRGTNQPQHF.

The chain combines TRBV6-4 with TRBJ2-7; 7 nucleotides match TRBD2. The J segment lost 3 bases and the V segment lost 6 bases, leaving 11 bases of the junction unmatched. The germline V gene encodes CDR1 MRHNA and CDR2 SNTAGT. The CDR3 runs to 15 residues. The CDR3 sequence is CASSTGVGGYYEQYF. CDR3 in DNA: TGTGCCAGCAGCACCGGGGTCGGGGGGTACTACGAGCAGTACTTC.

The gene calls are TRBV29-1 and TRBJ2-2, with 9 bases identical to TRBD1. V lost 5 bases to trimming and J lost 5 bases; unmatched junction nucleotides: 3. This CDR3 is 13 amino acids long. The germline CDR1 and CDR2 sequences are SQVTM and ANQGSEA. CDR3 DNA sequence: TGCAGCGTTATCGGACAGGGGACCGGGGAGCTGTTTTTT. As protein: CSVIGQGTGELFF.

The CDR3 loop is CASSRAGGNWAGNEQFF. In DNA form, the CDR3 reads TGTGCCAGTAGTAGGGCGGGGGGTAATTGGGCGGGTAATGAGCAGTTCTTC. The rearrangement joins TRBV19 to TRBJ2-1; the match to TRBD2 covers 8 bases. V lost 4 bases, J lost 7 bases, and 15 bases stayed unmatched. Germline V gene sequence: CDR1 LNHDA, CDR2 SQIVND (reference sequence). There are 17 residues in the CDR3.

The CDR3 is CASRGQGQDTGELFF. Written as DNA, the CDR3 is TGCGCCAGCAGAGGACAGGGTCAGGACACCGGGGAGCTGTTTTTT. V is TRBV5-1 and J is TRBJ2-2; 8 nucleotides agree with TRBD1. The CDR3 is made up of 15 amino acids. Losses at the gene ends were 5 bases for V and 3 bases for J; bases not matched to a gene: 6. Germline lookup yields CDR1 SGHRS and CDR2 YFSETQ.

The chain's CDR3 is CASGEGGTSPLHF. CDR3 DNA sequence: TGTGCCAGCGGAGAAGGGGGCACATCACCCCTCCACTTT. The V call is TRBV6-6, the J call TRBJ1-6, with 7 positions matching TRBD1. The CDR3 contains 13 residues. CDR1 MNHNY and CDR2 SVGAGI come from the germline V gene (reference sequence). V shed 8 bases and J 10 bases; nucleotides not matched to a gene: 8.